This entry lists 20 T cell receptor beta chains sequenced from one sample in a study of Ad26.COV2.S vaccination and SARS-CoV-2 variants. The data were produced by immunoSEQ multiplex PCR, yet TCRdb's version contains in-frame clones alone and is incomplete. There are fewer than 400,000 clones in the sample; roughly 90% occur only once, and about 1.9% lies in the top ten. Treatment in this sample: roughly 19 received Ad26.COV2.S at low or high dose, single or two shots; five or six received placebo; per-sample allocation not given. Day 63 after the first vaccine or placebo injection was the time point for sampling. The specimen comprised peripheral blood, sampled in a trial of Ad26.COV2.S vaccine versus placebo. Source of these receptors: a person aged 18-60 years who received the Ad26.COV2.S COVID-19 vaccine or a placebo.

V gene TRBV5-5 combines with J gene TRBJ2-3, with D perhaps matching TRBD2 (6 bases). Trimming took 1 base from V and 6 from J, leaving 18 bases between them. The germline CDR1 and CDR2 sequences are SGHKS and YYEKEE (reference sequence). The CDR3 consists of 16 residues. CDR3 in DNA: TGTGCCAGCAGCTTGTTCCTAGCGCTCCAAGGGGATACGCAGTATTTT. Amino acid sequence: CASSLFLALQGDTQYF.

This clone has a single count. The V and J genes are TRBV4-2 and TRBJ2-1; TRBD2 agrees at 9 bases. V lost 0 bases to trimming and J lost 10 bases; unmatched junction nucleotides: 7. Germline V gene sequence: CDR1 LGHNA, CDR2 YNFKEQ. There are 15 residues in the CDR3. In DNA, the CDR3 is TGTGCCAGCAGCCAAGAAAGACTAGCGGACAGGGAGCAGTTCTTC. This sequence encodes CASSQERLADREQFF.

The chain joins TRBV21-1 to TRBJ1-5; the table assigns TRBD1, which was not confirmed against the DNA. TRBV21-1 is assigned pseudogene status. This CDR3 has 18 amino acids. The CDR3 protein is CASSKSPTDRGGDQPQHF. The CDR3 region has the DNA TGTGCCAGCAGCAAATCCCCTACCGACAGGGGAGGCGATCAGCCCCAGCATTTT.

The CDR3 spells CASSSARARYEQYF. CDR3 bases: TGTGCCAGCAGCTCCGCACGGGCCCGCTACGAGCAGTACTTC. V and J are TRBV7-2 and TRBJ2-7; D remains ambiguous. Trimming took 4 bases from V and 3 from J, leaving 13 bases between them. Germline V gene data show CDR1 as SGHTA and CDR2 as FQGNSA. The CDR3 runs to 14 residues.

This sequence joins TRBV10-3 and TRBJ2-1; 11 nucleotides match TRBD2. Germline V CDR1 and CDR2: ENHRY, SYGVKD. The CDR3 consists of 17 residues. J lost 1 base, V lost 0 bases, and 2 bases had no gene match. The CDR3 nucleotides are TGTGCCATCAGTGAGTCTAGCGGGAGGGCATCCTACAATGAGCAGTTCTTC. Translated: CAISESSGRASYNEQFF.

V is TRBV11-2 and J is TRBJ2-1; D is perhaps TRBD1 (5 bases). Germline CDR1 SGHAT, CDR2 FQNNGV. CDR3 size: 15 residues. V was shortened by 5 bases and J by 3 bases, with 14 bases between the two germline ends. The CDR3 protein is CASSLGQGFYNEQFF. DNA for the CDR3: TGTGCCAGCAGCCTCGGACAAGGTTTCTACAATGAGCAGTTCTTC.

The chain is built from TRBV28 and TRBJ2-7; D may be TRBD1 or TRBD2 (6 bases each). CDR3 size: 15 residues. The V gene's germline CDR1 is MDHEN and CDR2 SYDVKM. The V and J ends lost 2 bases and 5 bases respectively, with 16 bases between them. CDR3 protein: CASSLGGQGIHEQYF. The CDR3 nucleotides read TGTGCCAGCAGTTTAGGGGGGCAGGGTATCCACGAGCAGTACTTC. Full variable domain (outside the CDR3, taken from reference TRBV28 and TRBJ2-7): DVKVTQSSRYLVKRTGEKVFLECVQDMDHENMFWYRQDPGLGLRLIYFSYDVKMKEKGDIPEGYSVSREKKERFSLILESASTNQTSMYLCASSLGGQGIHEQYFGPGTRLTVT.

The CDR3: CASSSQPSYEQYF. CDR3 nucleotides: TGTGCCAGCAGTTCACAACCTTCCTACGAGCAGTACTTC. This rearrangement joins TRBV28 to TRBJ2-7; no reliable D call. The ends were cut back, 4 bases at V and 1 base at J, with 8 bases in the middle. The CDR3 totals 13 residues. In germline, CDR1 is MDHEN, CDR2 SYDVKM. Full variable domain (remainder filled in from reference TRBV28 and TRBJ2-7): DVKVTQSSRYLVKRTGEKVFLECVQDMDHENMFWYRQDPGLGLRLIYFSYDVKMKEKGDIPEGYSVSREKKERFSLILESASTNQTSMYLCASSSQPSYEQYFGPGTRLTVT.

The genes are TRBV2 and TRBJ2-7; D possibly corresponds to TRBD1 (6 bases). This CDR3 is 14 amino acids long. CDR1 is SNHLY and CDR2 is FYNNEI in the germline V gene. With 3 bases removed from V and 5 bases from J, the gap between germline ends came to 14 bases. The CDR3 is CASSEGRGDHEQYF. DNA for the CDR3: TGTGCCAGCAGTGAGGGCAGGGGCGACCACGAGCAGTACTTC.

The chain has TRBV18 and TRBJ2-7; 8 bases are shared with TRBD2. J lost 4 bases, V lost 2 bases, and 7 bases had no gene match. The CDR3 sequence is 15 residues long. Germline V lookup: CDR1 KGHSH, CDR2 LQKENI. CDR3: CASSPSGGLGYEQYF. Written as DNA, the CDR3 is TGTGCCAGCTCACCATCGGGAGGGTTGGGATACGAGCAGTACTTC.

J is TRBJ1-6 and V is TRBV28, with TRBD1 matching over 8 bases. The V gene's germline CDR1 is MDHEN and CDR2 SYDVKM. The CDR3 is 16 amino acids. V lost 5 bases to trimming and J lost 5 bases; unmatched junction nucleotides: 8. CDR3 region: CASSPRTGLNNSPLHF. For the CDR3, the DNA is TGTGCCAGCAGTCCCCGGACAGGGCTTAATAATTCACCCCTCCACTTT.

The V and J genes are TRBV30 and TRBJ1-2, with 9 bases aligning to TRBD1. CDR3 length: 15 amino acids. J lost 6 bases, V lost 3 bases, and 11 bases had no gene match. Germline loops: CDR1 GTSNPN, CDR2 SVGIG (reference sequence). The CDR3 loop is CAWSILYRGQDGYTF. For the CDR3, the DNA is TGTGCCTGGAGCATTCTTTACAGGGGGCAGGATGGCTACACCTTC.

This chain links TRBV4-1 with TRBJ2-7; D ambiguous. Germline values: CDR1 MGHRA, CDR2 YSYEKL. Trimming left V 4 bases short and J 5 bases short, with 15 bases between. The CDR3 has 14 amino acids. CDR3 sequence reads: CASSRLAPADEQYF. CDR3 DNA: TGCGCCAGCAGCCGCCTTGCCCCGGCCGACGAGCAGTACTTC.

The V call is TRBV6-6, the J call TRBJ1-6, with unresolved D. Germline values: CDR1 MNHNY, CDR2 SVGAGI (reference sequence). V lost 5 bases and J lost 5, with 13 bases in between. The CDR3 contains 15 residues. This CDR3 is CASSRRADDNSPLHF. CDR3 sequence (DNA): TGTGCCAGCAGTCGCCGAGCGGACGATAATTCACCCCTCCACTTT.

This chain joins TRBV30 and TRBJ1-4; no clear D. V was shortened by 2 bases and J by 0 bases, with 10 bases between the two germline ends. CDR3 length: 15 amino acids. From germline, CDR1 is GTSNPN and CDR2 SVGIG (reference sequence). The DNA of the CDR3 is TGTGCCTGGAGTTCAGCCGCTGCAACTAATGAAAAACTGTTTTTT. Translated, it gives CAWSSAAATNEKLFF. Looking up the rest from reference TRBV30 and TRBJ1-4 gives the full variable domain: SQTIHQWPATLVQPVGSPLSLECTVEGTSNPNLYWYRQAAGRGLQLLFYSVGIGQISSEVPQNLSASRPQDRQFILSSKKLLLSDSGFYLCAWSSAAATNEKLFFGSGTQLSVL.

This chain links TRBV6-5 with TRBJ1-5, with 7 bases identical to TRBD1. CDR3 length: 13 amino acids. The ends lost 2 bases at V and 6 bases at J; junction bases unmatched: 1. CDR1 and CDR2 (germline): MNHEY, SVGAGI. CDR3 loop: CASSYDRVQPQHF. CDR3 in DNA: TGTGCCAGCAGTTACGACAGGGTTCAGCCCCAGCATTTT.

The chain combines TRBV28 with TRBJ2-1; tentative D call: TRBD2 (7 bases). With 5 bases removed from V and 4 bases from J, the gap between germline ends came to 12 bases. The germline CDR1 and CDR2 sequences are MDHEN and SYDVKM. This CDR3 comprises 14 residues. CDR3 sequence reads: CASSGGGGYNEQFF. CDR3 sequence (DNA): TGTGCCAGCAGTGGGGGCGGGGGATACAATGAGCAGTTCTTC.

Only one count was recorded for this clone. The rearrangement links TRBV5-1 to TRBJ2-1; TRBD2 agrees at 7 bases. There are 14 residues in the CDR3. Trimming at V came to 2 bases and at J to 8 bases, leaving 7 bases not matched to a gene. The germline V gene has CDR1 SGHRS and CDR2 YFSETQ. CDR3 residues: CASSFGEGVDEQFF. In DNA, the CDR3 is TGCGCCAGCAGCTTTGGGGAGGGCGTGGATGAGCAGTTCTTC.

The chain has TRBV29-1 and TRBJ1-1; TRBD1 aligns across 8 bases. Per germline, CDR1 SQVTM and CDR2 ANQGSEA. The CDR3 is 14 amino acids. The junction had 8 bases not matched to a gene; V was cut back by 7 bases and J by 1 base. Here the CDR3 DNA reads TGCAGCGCTAACCCTACAGGGGGGAACACTGAAGCTTTCTTT. It is translated as CSANPTGGNTEAFF.

The chain is built from TRBV7-9 and TRBJ2-1; TRBD2 agrees at 10 bases. Germline CDR1 and CDR2: SEHNR and FQNEAQ (reference sequence). The V segment lost 6 bases and the J segment 4 bases; nucleotides outside the gene matches: 6. This CDR3 is built from 15 residues. CDR3 nucleotides: TGTGCCAGCAGACCCAGCGGGAGGGGGTACAATGAGCAGTTCTTC. Translating it yields CASRPSGRGYNEQFF.